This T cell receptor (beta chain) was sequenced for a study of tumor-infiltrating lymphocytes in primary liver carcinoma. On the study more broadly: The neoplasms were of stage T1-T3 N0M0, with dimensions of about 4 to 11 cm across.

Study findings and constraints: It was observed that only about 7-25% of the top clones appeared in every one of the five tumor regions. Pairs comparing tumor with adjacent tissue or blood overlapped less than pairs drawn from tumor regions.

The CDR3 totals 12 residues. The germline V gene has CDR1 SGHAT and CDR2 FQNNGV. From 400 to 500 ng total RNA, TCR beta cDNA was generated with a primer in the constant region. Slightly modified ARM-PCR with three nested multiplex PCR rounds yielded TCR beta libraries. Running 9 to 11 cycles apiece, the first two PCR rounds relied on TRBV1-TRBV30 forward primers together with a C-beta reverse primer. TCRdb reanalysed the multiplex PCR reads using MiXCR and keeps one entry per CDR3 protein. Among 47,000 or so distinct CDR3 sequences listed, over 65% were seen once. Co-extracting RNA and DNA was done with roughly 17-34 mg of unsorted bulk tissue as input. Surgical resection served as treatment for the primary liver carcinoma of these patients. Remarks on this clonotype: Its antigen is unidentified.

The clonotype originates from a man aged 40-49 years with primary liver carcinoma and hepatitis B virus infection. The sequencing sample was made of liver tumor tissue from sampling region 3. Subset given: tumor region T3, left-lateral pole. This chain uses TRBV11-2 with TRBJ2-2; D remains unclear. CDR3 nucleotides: TGTGTTAGCAGTACAAACACCGGGGAGCTGTTTTTT. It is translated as CVSSTNTGELFF.